This T cell receptor beta chain was obtained from a study of spatial heterogeneity in lung cancer (dated by TCRdb to about 2019). Regarding the research as a whole: The donors were approximately 70 patients from the lung TRACERx cohort who had early-stage, untreated non-small cell lung cancer. Follow-up PBMC samples were sequenced whenever the samples were available, and the median time to follow-up was roughly two years after resection. The study quantitatively compared TCR alpha and beta repertoires across multiple tumor regions, matched nontumor lung and blood in non-small cell lung cancer. Beta-chain transcripts were consistently detected in greater numbers than alpha-chain transcripts, which likely reflected higher beta-chain transcript abundance. Both alpha and beta chains were TCR-sequenced in samples taken at surgery, namely 220 tumor regions, 64 matched nontumor lung samples and around 53 PBMC samples. In the raw uncorrected reads, each unique combination of TCR and UMI appeared on average more than ten times. Nonsynonymous mutation counts, determined by whole-exome sequencing of tumor tissue, were related to TCR repertoire features.

Libraries were built with 5' RACE. TCRdb lists the instrument as NextSeq 500. In the TCR library protocol, a unique molecular identifier was attached to each TCR cDNA molecule so that PCR and sequencing errors could be corrected. The original pipeline was this. TCR identification, UMI-based error correction and CDR3 extraction were all carried out with Decombinator tools. TCRs above a frequency of 2 per 1,000, corresponding to the top 1% of the tumor frequency distribution, were defined as expanded. Rényi diversity was computed with the R vegan package after subsampling each repertoire 100 times to 5,000 TCRs. To build CDR3 similarity networks, amino acid triplet string-kernel similarity was used, and CDR3s were connected when their pairwise similarity was above 0.82. TCRdb trimmed the raw reads at Q25, called clones with MiXCR and kept productive beta chains. Rows with a matching CDR3 protein are joined into one entry that keeps the most common DNA and genes. For this entry, the V and J calls and clone size follow TCRdb and not the study's own pipeline. This sample holds about 45,000 distinct CDR3 sequences; 20% to 25% were observed only once. 7% to 7.5% of the sample goes to the ten largest clones.

The meaning of the sample's time point label: blood at routine non-recurrence follow-up after resection. TCR sequencing used whole RNA extracted from tumor and nontumor lung tissue, or from cryopreserved PBMC samples, without cell sorting. Only patients with enough RNA available from two or more tumor regions were chosen for TCR sequencing. This clonotype was detected ten times or more. Its cognate antigen has yet to be identified. Qualities for individual bases were not recorded, and no much larger clone is one base off. Via the germline V gene (reference sequence), CDR1 is SEHNR and CDR2 FQNEAQ. Trimming at the junction amounts to 5 bases on V and 0 bases on J, and the germline ends lie 14 bases apart. From its cysteine to its valine, the CDR3 spans 15 amino acids. Just the 45-base CDR3 DNA is kept, in frame starting at base 1. General findings and caveats noted by the study authors: Additional single-cell paired TCR alpha and beta sequencing was considered necessary to confirm, at a functional level, the hypothesis that regional TCRs recognize regional mutations. Ubiquitous expanded tumor TCRs were found in blood more often at tumor resection than at routine follow-up. Only 15 or so patients were included in comparisons of baseline and follow-up blood repertoires.

Sequenced here: PBMCs, sampled at follow-up. This receptor was obtained from a female donor with early-stage non-small cell lung cancer. Here the chain combines TRBV7-9 and TRBJ2-7; the D gene identity is not certain. CDR3 region: CASSPLRPSSYEQYV. The DNA sequence is given as TGTGCCAGCAGCCCTCTAAGGCCGAGCTCCTACGAGCAGTACGTC.